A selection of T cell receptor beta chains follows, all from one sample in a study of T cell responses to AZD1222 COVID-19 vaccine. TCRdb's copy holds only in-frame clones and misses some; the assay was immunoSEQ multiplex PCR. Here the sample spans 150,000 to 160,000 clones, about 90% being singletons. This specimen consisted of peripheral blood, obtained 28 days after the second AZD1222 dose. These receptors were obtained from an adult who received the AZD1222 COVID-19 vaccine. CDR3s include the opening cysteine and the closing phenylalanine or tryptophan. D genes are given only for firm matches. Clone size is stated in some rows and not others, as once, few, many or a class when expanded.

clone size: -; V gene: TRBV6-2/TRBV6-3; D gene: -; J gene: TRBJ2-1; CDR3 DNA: TGTGCCAGCAGTTATTTCAAAACTATTAACAATGAGCAGTTCTTC; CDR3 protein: CASSYFKTINNEQFF
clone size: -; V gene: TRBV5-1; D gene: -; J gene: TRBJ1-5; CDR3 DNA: TGCGCCAGCAGCGAAGGGGGATCTCAGCCCCAGCATTTT; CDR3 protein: CASSEGGSQPQHF
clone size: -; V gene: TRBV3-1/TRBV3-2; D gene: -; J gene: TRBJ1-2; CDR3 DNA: TGTGCCAGCAGCCAGAGGGCAGGGTGGGGCTACACCTTC; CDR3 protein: CASSQRAGWGYTF
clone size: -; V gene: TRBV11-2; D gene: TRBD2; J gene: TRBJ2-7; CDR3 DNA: TGTGCCAGCAGCCACGGGGGGGACGAGCAGTACTTC; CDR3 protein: CASSHGGDEQYF
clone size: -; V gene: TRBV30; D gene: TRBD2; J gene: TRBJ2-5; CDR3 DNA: TGTGCCTGGACTAGCGGGAGGGCCCACGAGACCCAGTACTTC; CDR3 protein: CAWTSGRAHETQYF
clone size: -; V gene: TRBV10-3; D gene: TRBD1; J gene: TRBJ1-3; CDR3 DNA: TGTGCCATCAGTCCGGGACAGGGTAGCTCTGGAAACACCATATATTTT; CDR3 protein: CAISPGQGSSGNTIYF
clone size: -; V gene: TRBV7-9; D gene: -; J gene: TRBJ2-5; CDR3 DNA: TGTGCCAGCAGCTTACGGACAGAACACGAGACCCAGTACTTC; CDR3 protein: CASSLRTEHETQYF
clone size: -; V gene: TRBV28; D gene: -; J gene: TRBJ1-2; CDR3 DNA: TGTGCCAGCAGTTTACACATAAACTATGGCTACACCTTC; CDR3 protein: CASSLHINYGYTF
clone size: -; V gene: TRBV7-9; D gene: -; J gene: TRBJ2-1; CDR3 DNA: TGTGCCAGCAGCCAAAACCAGGGGGGCAATGAGCAGTTCTTC; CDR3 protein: CASSQNQGGNEQFF
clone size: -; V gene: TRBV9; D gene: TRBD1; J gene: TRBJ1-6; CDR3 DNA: TGTGCCAGCAGCGTAGGGGGACAGGGATTTTCACCCCTCCACTTT; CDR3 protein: CASSVGGQGFSPLHF
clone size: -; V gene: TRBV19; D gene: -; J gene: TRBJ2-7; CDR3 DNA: TGTGCCAGTAGTTTCCTCGGTGCGAACTCCGAGCAGTACTTC; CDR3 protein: CASSFLGANSEQYF
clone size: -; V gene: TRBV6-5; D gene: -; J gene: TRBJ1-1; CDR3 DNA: TGTGCCAGCAGTTACTCCGGAGGGGTAAGGACTGAAGCTTTCTTT; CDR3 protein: CASSYSGGVRTEAFF
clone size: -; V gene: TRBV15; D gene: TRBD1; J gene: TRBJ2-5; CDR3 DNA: TGTGCCACCAGCAGAGAGCTTGCCGGGACAGGAGGAGAGACCCAGTACTTC; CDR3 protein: CATSRELAGTGGETQYF
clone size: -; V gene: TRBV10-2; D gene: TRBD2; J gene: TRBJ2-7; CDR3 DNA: TGCGCCAGCAGTACCGGGACTAGCTCCTCCTACGAGCAGTACTTC; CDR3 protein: CASSTGTSSSYEQYF
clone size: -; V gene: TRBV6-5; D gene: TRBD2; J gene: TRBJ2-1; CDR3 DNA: TGTGCCAGCGGGACTAGCGGGAGTAACGGTGAGCAGTTCTTC; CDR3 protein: CASGTSGSNGEQFF
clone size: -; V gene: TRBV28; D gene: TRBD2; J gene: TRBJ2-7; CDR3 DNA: TGTGCCAGCAGGAGGGGTCGGACTAGCGGGGGCTTATCCTACGAGCAGTACTTC; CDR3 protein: CASRRGRTSGGLSYEQYF
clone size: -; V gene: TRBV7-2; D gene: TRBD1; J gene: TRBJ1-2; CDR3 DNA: TGTGCCAGCAGCCCCCCGGACAGGGGAGGCAATGGCTACACCTTC; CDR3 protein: CASSPPDRGGNGYTF
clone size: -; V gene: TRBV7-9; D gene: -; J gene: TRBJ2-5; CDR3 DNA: TGTGCCAGCAGCTTGGCTCAAGAGACCCAGTACTTC; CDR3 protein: CASSLAQETQYF
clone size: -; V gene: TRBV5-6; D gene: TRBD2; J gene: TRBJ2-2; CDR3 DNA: TGTGCCAGCAGCTTACTAGCGGGAGGAAACCACGGGGAGCTGTTTTTT; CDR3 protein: CASSLLAGGNHGELFF
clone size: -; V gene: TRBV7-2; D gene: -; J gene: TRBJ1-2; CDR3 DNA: TGTGCCAGCAGCTCATCCCCAGGGCGTACCGTTAACTATGGCTACACCTTC; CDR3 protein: CASSSSPGRTVNYGYTF
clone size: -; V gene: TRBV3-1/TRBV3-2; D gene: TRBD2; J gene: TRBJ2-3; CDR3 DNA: TGTGCCAGCAGCCAAGTAGCGGGAGCACCCACAGATACGCAGTATTTT; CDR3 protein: CASSQVAGAPTDTQYF
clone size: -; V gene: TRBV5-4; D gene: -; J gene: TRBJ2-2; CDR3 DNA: TGTGCCAGCAGCGGACGAGGGGCGGGGCAGAACACCGGGGAGCTGTTTTTT; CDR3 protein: CASSGRGAGQNTGELFF
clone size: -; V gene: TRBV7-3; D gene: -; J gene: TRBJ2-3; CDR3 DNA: TGTGCCAGCAGCTTAACGGGACCCAGGGGCACAGATACGCAGTATTTT; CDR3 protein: CASSLTGPRGTDTQYF
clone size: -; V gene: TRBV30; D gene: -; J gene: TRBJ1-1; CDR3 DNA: TGTGCCTGGAGTGTATCGGAGAACACTGAAGCTTTCTTT; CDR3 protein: CAWSVSENTEAFF
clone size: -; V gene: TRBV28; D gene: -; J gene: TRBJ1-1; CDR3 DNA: TGTGCCAGCAGTTTATACGGGGGTCGGGCTTTCTTT; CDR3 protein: CASSLYGGRAFF
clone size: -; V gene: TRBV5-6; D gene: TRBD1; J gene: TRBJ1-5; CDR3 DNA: TGTGCCAGCAGCTCCAGGGGGGGAGGGGGCCGAGGCAATCAGCCCCAGCATTTT; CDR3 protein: CASSSRGGGGRGNQPQHF
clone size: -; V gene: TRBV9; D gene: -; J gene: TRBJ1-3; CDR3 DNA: TGTGCCAGCAGCACCCCCGGCAAAAACACCATATATTTT; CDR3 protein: CASSTPGKNTIYF
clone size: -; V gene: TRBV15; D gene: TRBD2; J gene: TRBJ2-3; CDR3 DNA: TGTGCCACCAGCAGAGCCTTTGTCACCGGACTAGCGGGAGACTCAAGCACAGATACGCAGTATTTT; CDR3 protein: CATSRAFVTGLAGDSSTDTQYF
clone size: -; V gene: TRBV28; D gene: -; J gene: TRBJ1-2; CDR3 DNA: TGTGCCAGCAGTTTAAGTGGCAGTCCCACCTTC; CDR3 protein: CASSLSGSPTF
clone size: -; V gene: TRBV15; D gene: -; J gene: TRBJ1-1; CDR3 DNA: TGTGCCACGGCCCAGGACACTGAAGCTTTCTTT; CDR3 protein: CATAQDTEAFF
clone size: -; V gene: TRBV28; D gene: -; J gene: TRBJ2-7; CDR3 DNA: TGTGCCAGCAGCCGTGTCCCGAGGTACGAGCAGTACTTC; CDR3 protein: CASSRVPRYEQYF
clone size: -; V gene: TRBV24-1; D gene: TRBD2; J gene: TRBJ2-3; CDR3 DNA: TGTGCCACCAGTAGTAGCGGGAGGGCAGGGTCAGATACGCAGTATTTT; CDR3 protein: CATSSSGRAGSDTQYF
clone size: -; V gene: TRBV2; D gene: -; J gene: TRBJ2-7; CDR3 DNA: TGTGCCAGCAGTGACCCGGGACAAATTGCCTACGAGCAGTACTTC; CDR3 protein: CASSDPGQIAYEQYF
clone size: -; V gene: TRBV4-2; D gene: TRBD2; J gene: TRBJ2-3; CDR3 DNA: TGTGCCAGCAGCCCGACTAGCAGGGATACGCAGTATTTT; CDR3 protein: CASSPTSRDTQYF
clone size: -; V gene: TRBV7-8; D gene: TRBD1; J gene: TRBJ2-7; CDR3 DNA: TGTGCCAGCAGCTCCAGACAGGGGGTCACCTACGAGCAGTACTTC; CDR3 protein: CASSSRQGVTYEQYF
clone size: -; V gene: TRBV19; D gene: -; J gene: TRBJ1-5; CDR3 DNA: TGTGCCAGTAATAAGGGACGGATGGGCAATCAGCCCCAGCATTTT; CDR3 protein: CASNKGRMGNQPQHF
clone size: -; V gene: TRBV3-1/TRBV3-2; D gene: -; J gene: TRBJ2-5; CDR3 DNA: TGTGCCAGCAGCCGTAACAGTAAAAGGGAAACTCGGGAGACCCAGTACTTC; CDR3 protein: CASSRNSKRETRETQYF
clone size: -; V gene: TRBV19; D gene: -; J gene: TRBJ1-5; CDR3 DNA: TGTGCCAGTATCGGTAGTGGAGGGGGCAATCAGCCCCAGCATTTT; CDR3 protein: CASIGSGGGNQPQHF
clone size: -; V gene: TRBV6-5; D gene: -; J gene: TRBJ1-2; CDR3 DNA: TGTGCCAGCACAGAGATCTATGGCTACACCTTC; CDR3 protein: CASTEIYGYTF
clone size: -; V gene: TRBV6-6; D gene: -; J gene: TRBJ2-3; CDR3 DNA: TGTGCCAGCAGTTACTACCCGGACCGCACAGATACGCAGTATTTT; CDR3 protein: CASSYYPDRTDTQYF
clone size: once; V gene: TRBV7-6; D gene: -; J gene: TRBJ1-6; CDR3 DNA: TGTGCCAGCAGCTTAGTGACTTCGGGTAGCACTTCACCCCTCCACTTT; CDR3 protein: CASSLVTSGSTSPLHF
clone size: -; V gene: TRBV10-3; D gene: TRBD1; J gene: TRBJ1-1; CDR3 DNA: TGTGCCATCAGTGGACAGGGGGGGGTGCCGAACACTGAAGCTTTCTTT; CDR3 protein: CAISGQGGVPNTEAFF
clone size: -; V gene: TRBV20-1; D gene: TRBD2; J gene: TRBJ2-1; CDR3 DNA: TGCAGTGCTAGTTCTACTAGCGGGCATGAGCAGTTCTTC; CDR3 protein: CSASSTSGHEQFF
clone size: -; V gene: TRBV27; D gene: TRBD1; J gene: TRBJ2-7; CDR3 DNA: TGTGCCAGCAGTCCTCGGGGACAGGGGGGTCAGCGACAGTACTTC; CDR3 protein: CASSPRGQGGQRQYF
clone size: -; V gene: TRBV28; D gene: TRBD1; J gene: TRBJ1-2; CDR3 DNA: TGTGCCAGTCGGGACAGGGGATATGGCTACACCTTC; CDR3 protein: CASRDRGYGYTF
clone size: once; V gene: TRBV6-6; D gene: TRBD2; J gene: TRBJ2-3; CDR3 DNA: TGTGCCAGCAGTTACCTCCGGGAGGGGAGCACAGATACGCAGTATTTT; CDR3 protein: CASSYLREGSTDTQYF
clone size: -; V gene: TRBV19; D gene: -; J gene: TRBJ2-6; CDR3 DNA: TGTGCCAGCCTCGGGTCCGGGGCCAACGTCCTGACTTTC; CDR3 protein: CASLGSGANVLTF
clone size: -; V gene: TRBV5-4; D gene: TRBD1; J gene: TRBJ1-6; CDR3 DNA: TGTGCCAGCAGCTCCGACAGGGAGTCCTATAATTCACCCCTCCACTTT; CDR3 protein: CASSSDRESYNSPLHF
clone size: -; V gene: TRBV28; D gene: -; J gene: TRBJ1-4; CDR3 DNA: TGTGCCAGCAGCGCTCAGGTTGCAACTAATGAAAAACTGTTTTTT; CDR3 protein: CASSAQVATNEKLFF
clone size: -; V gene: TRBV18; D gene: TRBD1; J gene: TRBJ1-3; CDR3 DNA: TGTGCCAGCTTGGACAGGGGGACTGGAAACACCATATATTTT; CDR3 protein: CASLDRGTGNTIYF
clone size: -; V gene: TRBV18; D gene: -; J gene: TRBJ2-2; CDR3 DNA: TGTGCCAGCTCACCACCGCCCGGGATCCAGCGACCTGTCCGCCTAGGGGACACCGGGGAGCTGTTTTTT; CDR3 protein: CASSPPPGIQRPVRLGDTGELFF
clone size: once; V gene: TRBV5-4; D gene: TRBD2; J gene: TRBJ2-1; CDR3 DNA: TGTGCCAGCAGCTTGAGAGGCGGGGGGCCTCTGAATGAGCAGTTCTTC; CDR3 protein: CASSLRGGGPLNEQFF